This TCR beta chain was observed in a study of cytomegalovirus exposure and HLA in healthy donors (dated 2017 in TCRdb). General notes on the study: In an earlier analysis of 587 of the donors, 250 to 300 Gb of sequence data and 117 million unique TCR beta sequences from roughly 180 million T cells were reported. Approximately 310 gigabases of sequencing data and approximately 85 million unique TCR sequences were included in an early release covering about 700 HLA-typed donors. Of the roughly 410 genotyped donors, 75% to 85% were placed in the genetic ancestry cluster associated with self-reported Caucasian donors. The study was designed to test whether signatures of past pathogen exposure could be identified by cataloging public T cell receptors. The study profiled the T cell repertoires of under 850 subjects by immunosequencing and related them to cytomegalovirus serostatus. In addition to the first cohort of 666 subjects, a separate validation cohort of 120 different subjects was used. To predict cytomegalovirus infection status, the study combined high-throughput TCR immunosequencing, statistical association of individual TCRs with disease status, and machine learning. In a later analysis, previously published TCR beta repertoires from fewer than 750 donors were re-analyzed and high-resolution HLA genotyping was added so that TCR occurrence patterns could be studied. Rather than drawing on any new phenotypic data, the later analysis identified candidate immune exposures from TCR beta sequences and the way those sequences occurred across donors. An earlier analysis of roughly 600 of the donors used high-throughput TCR beta sequencing to judge whether each TCR beta V gene segment behaved as functional or pseudogenic. Donor age, sex, ethnicity and CMV serostatus were compiled together with the repertoire data. In a later genetic analysis, genome-wide SNP genotypes for about 55% of the 666 donors were used, and that subset was treated as a discovery cohort. Every discovery cohort repertoire had been produced on one sequencing platform. HLA typing covered class I and class II loci at four-digit resolution. Typing coverage differed by locus: A, B, C, DRB1 and DQB1 were typed in roughly 620-630 donors, DQA1 in 522, DPA1 in 600 to 610, and DPB1 in roughly 470. Roughly five DR-DQ haplotypes were handled as single units for association and clustering, since linkage in the cohort was strong. Across under 500 genotyped donors of the cohort, an average of about 240,000 unique TCR beta nucleotide sequences per donor were sequenced, and roughly 20% of those sequences were non-productive. Overall results and qualifications from the work: CMV serostatus was the only immune exposure information available for the cohort. A later genetic analysis reported fewer N-insertions in productive TCRs among donors in an Asian-associated ancestry cluster than the roughly 620-donor mean. The authors suggested that the approach could potentially be generalized to other disease states and immunological phenotypes. The study gave a list of around 170 TCR beta chains associated with cytomegalovirus. Because counts were too low, about 18 rarely observed V segments, including chromosome 9 orphons, were excluded from the earlier analysis of 587 of the donors. In vitro tests confirmed that a few of the cytomegalovirus-associated TCR beta chains recognize cytomegalovirus antigens. In this cohort, only TCR beta chains were sequenced, and detectable features were limited by the absence of alpha or paired-chain data. V-gene and J-gene trimming of TCR beta chains was associated with a missense DCLRE1C variant in a later genetic analysis, and the association was replicated in an independent cohort. Compared with equally common non-associated chains, HLA-associated TCR beta chains in a later analysis were more clonally expanded and had lower generation probabilities. Most CMV-associated TCR beta chains appeared to be HLA-restricted in a later analysis, and the HLA associations seemed to be driven largely by CMV exposure. Because some donors lacked HLA typing at each locus, the association tests relied only on the typed subset. When HLA alleles, especially DR and DQ, strongly co-occurred, attributing TCR associations to individual alleles was difficult. Several of the top co-occurrence clusters appeared to be linked to parvovirus B19, influenza, CMV and Epstein-Barr virus, according to a later analysis. A further reported finding was that TCR beta sequences accurately predicted the HLA-A and HLA-B alleles for most subjects in the first cohort. Specific HLA alleles were associated with 15,000 to 20,000 TCR beta sequences at a false discovery rate of 0.05 in a later analysis. In a later analysis, TCR association rates were found to vary across HLA loci, with the most associated TCRs seen for DRB1 alleles and the fewest for HLA-C alleles. Correlated functional status among segregating V segments might be attributable to linkage disequilibrium, but an unknown experimental factor could not be ruled out. The classifier was reported to diagnose cytomegalovirus status with high specificity and sensitivity in both the original and validation cohorts. While some public TCRs were present in many individuals, most TCR sequences turned up only very rarely across donors. The presence/absence analyses assumed that sequencing depth was roughly uniform across donors, and that assumption may not be true. Because the 87-base-pair reads could not distinguish some IMGT-functional V segments, including TRBV6-2 and TRBV6-3, those segments were excluded. A group of highly shared sequence variants was considered likely to be a technical artifact of the sequencing pipeline. Broadly in line with IMGT annotations, most TCR beta V segments showed up in productive rearrangements about 90% or about 30% of the time in an earlier analysis of under 700 of the donors.

Library preparation used the immunoSEQ multiplex PCR assay. For the multiplex PCR, a mixture combining 60 forward primers for TCR Vbeta segments and 13 reverse primers for TCR Jbeta segments was used. Amplification of the CDR3 region of rearranged TCR beta genes was performed with a multiplex PCR assay on genomic DNA. The Illumina HiSeq System was used to sequence the amplified TCR beta libraries as 87-base-pair reads. The authors' analysis ran thus. A later analysis counted about 80 million unique TCR beta chains across the 650 to 800 repertoires, and around 9.9 million of these chains were shared by at least two donors. A nearest-neighbor algorithm error-corrected the raw reads and collapsed the reads into unique sequences, merging closely related sequences to remove PCR and sequencing errors. To assign V, D and J gene segments, CDR3 sequences were aligned to IMGT reference sequences. For a sequence to be retained, a match of at least six nucleotides to both a V gene segment and a J gene segment was required. Rearrangements were classified as productive when the CDR3 lacked stop codons and remained in frame with V and J, and all other rearrangements were classified as non-productive. Following IMGT convention, CDR3 was defined as the stretch from the second conserved V-encoded cysteine up to the conserved J-encoded phenylalanine. In an earlier analysis of approximately 590 of the donors, sequences lacking an unambiguous match to a single V gene segment were excluded. In an earlier analysis of approximately 550 of the donors, V segments were called functional above 56.7% productive rearrangements and were called segregating when the between-donor standard deviation exceeded 5%. A statistical classification framework was developed to diagnose cytomegalovirus status using the catalog of TCR beta chain sequences. In a later analysis, TCR nucleotide sequences were compared against IMGT/GENE-DB human TR gene sequences so that V and J genes could be assigned. In a later analysis, CDR3 sequences and most-parsimonious VDJ recombination scenarios were assigned using the TCRdist pipeline. In a later analysis, each TCR beta chain was defined by its CDR3 amino acid sequence together with its V-gene family, and reads without a unique V-gene family were excluded. A later analysis removed 592 highly shared, low-generation-probability nucleotide sequences to deal with suspected cross-contamination and a sequencing artifact. For each public chain, a later analysis derived a clonal expansion index from normalized ranks of inferred template counts within each repertoire. In a later analysis, generation probabilities were computed using a VDJ recombination model fitted to out-of-frame rearrangements, and the results were checked against IGoR. In a later analysis, TCR-TCR, TCR-HLA and TCR-CMV co-occurrence was scored with hypergeometric tests, and a repertoire-size bias correction was applied to TCR pairs. In a later analysis, false discovery rates were estimated by permuting HLA or CMV assignments 20 times. A later analysis grouped co-occurring TCRs with DBSCAN, adding TCRdist sequence similarity when clustering within HLA-allele-positive subsets. Repertoires with fewer than 30,000 or more than 120,000 public chains were left out of co-occurrence clustering, as were a handful of repertoires with anomalous nucleotide sharing. Imported from immuneACCESS, the table was reduced by TCRdb to in-frame sequences with V and J called. These copies leave out some clones; in studies compared against another copy, an unresolved V gene accounts for under half, and the cause of the remainder is not known. V, J and clone size are those of that table, while D and trimming were read from the DNA. Counted in this sample were 50,000 to 65,000 clones; around 80% of them appeared once. The ten largest clones represent roughly half of the sample.

The cohort was made up of 666 healthy bone marrow donors. All cohort members were sampled while nominally healthy, although unrecorded immune exposures were likely present. The donor tested CMV seropositive, placing the donor among the 250 to 300 seropositive members of the cohort. A peripheral blood sample was provided by each donor, and peripheral blood mononuclear cells were used for TCR beta sequencing. Genomic DNA was extracted from the blood cell samples with the Qiagen DNeasy Blood Extraction Kit. Reading the germline V gene gives CDR1 SNHLY and CDR2 FYNNEI. The germline ends are 6 bases apart after V is trimmed by 3 bases and J by 9 bases. Inclusive of the bounding cysteine and phenylalanine, the CDR3 is 11 residues long. Only the CDR3 DNA stays, 33 bases, in frame from base 1. To note about this clone: Its antigen is unknown. Base qualities were left out, and no much larger clone turns up one base away.

The receptor's source is a man aged 50 or older in good health and CMV-seropositive. This receptor chain uses TRBV2 and TRBJ2-1; the D gene is not confidently resolved. The sample comprised PBMCs. DNA sequence: TGTGCCAGCAGTGATAGAGGTGAGCAGTTCTTC. Its translation is CASSDRGEQFF.